The 25 T cell receptor beta chains below all came from one sample that was sequenced in a study of CD8+ T cells in alopecia areata. The authors extracted RNA and reverse transcribed it into cDNA as the sequencing template. Here immunoSEQ multiplex PCR was the method, and the copy in TCRdb shows in-frame clones only, minus some. In the table there are around 120,000 clones, approximately 60% of which are singletons. As to treatment: oral pan-JAK inhibitor, 5-10 mg twice daily. The material was CD4+ T cells sorted from blood, obtained at week 4, from a patient treated with tofacitinib. The receptors shown here come from a human donor with alopecia areata.

This chain uses TRBV7-2 with TRBJ2-1, with D perhaps matching TRBD1 or TRBD2 (6 bases each). Germline V gene lookup returns CDR1 SGHTA and CDR2 FQGNSA. The CDR3 totals 13 residues. Trimming took off 5 bases at V and 9 bases at J, with 14 bases between the two ends. The CDR3 sequence: CASSLGGMSEQFF. CDR3 DNA sequence: TGTGCCAGCAGCCTCGGGGGCATGAGTGAGCAGTTCTTC.

The rearrangement uses TRBV28 and TRBJ1-1; TRBD1 might be the D (6 bases). V gave up 3 bases and J gave up 4 bases, with 15 bases separating them. The CDR3 spans 15 residues. CDR1 and CDR2 (germline): MDHEN, SYDVKM. CDR3 coding DNA: TGTGCCAGCAGTTTGGGGGGGCTGACCCTCACTGAAGCTTTCTTT. This encodes CASSLGGLTLTEAFF.

The V call is TRBV7-6, the J call TRBJ1-1; possible D gene TRBD1, 5 bases. There are 14 residues in the CDR3. Germline V lookup: CDR1 SGHVS, CDR2 FNYEAQ. The V gene lost 5 bases and the J gene lost 5 bases, with 15 bases spanning the gap. CDR3 sequence (DNA): TGTGCCAGCAGCGGGGGAAGGGAGCGGACTGAAGCTTTCTTT. Protein sequence: CASSGGRERTEAFF.

The CDR3: CASSSNLDRGDEQFF. CDR3 DNA: TGTGCCAGCAGCTCCAATCTGGACAGGGGTGATGAGCAGTTCTTC. The gene calls are TRBV5-4 and TRBJ2-1; TRBD1 matches at 9 bases. Germline values: CDR1 SGHNT, CDR2 YYREEE (reference sequence). The CDR3 length is 15 residues. The ends lost 3 bases at V and 8 bases at J; junction bases unmatched: 9.

The chain employs TRBV5-4 and TRBJ1-1; D is unresolved. Germline CDR1 and CDR2: SGHNT and YYREEE (reference sequence). This CDR3 has 16 residues. Trimming stripped 3 bases from V and 1 base from J, with 16 bases between. CDR3 in amino acids: CASSSDLPDPNTEAFF. For the CDR3, the DNA is TGTGCCAGCAGCTCGGACCTTCCCGATCCGAACACTGAAGCTTTCTTT.

The chain carries TRBV5-1 and TRBJ2-1, with 9 nucleotides matching TRBD2. Per germline, CDR1 SGHRS and CDR2 YFSETQ. Trimming took 1 base from V and 4 from J; bases not matched to a gene: 6. This CDR3 contains 16 residues. The CDR3 coding sequence is TGCGCCAGCAGCTTGAGGCTAGCGGGATCATACAATGAGCAGTTCTTC. This codes for CASSLRLAGSYNEQFF. The whole variable domain, filled in from reference TRBV5-1 and TRBJ2-1, reads KAGVTQTPRYLIKTRGQQVTLSCSPISGHRSVSWYQQTPGQGLQFLFEYFSETQRNKGNFPGRFSGRQFSNSRSEMNVSTLELGDSALYLCASSLRLAGSYNEQFFGPGTRLTVL.

V is TRBV18 and J is TRBJ2-7; D not resolved. Trimming took off 5 bases at V and 3 bases at J, with 8 bases between the two ends. The germline V gene has CDR1 KGHSH and CDR2 LQKENI. This CDR3 has 12 residues. The CDR3 DNA reads TGTGCCAGCTCAGCCCTACACTACGAGCAGTACTTC. Protein product: CASSALHYEQYF.

The J gene is TRBJ2-5, the V gene TRBV15, with D unclear. Trimming removed 4 bases from V and 2 bases from J, with 8 bases in between. The CDR3 sequence is 13 residues long. Germline values: CDR1 LNHNV, CDR2 YYDKDF (reference sequence). This chain's CDR3 is CATSTEAQETQYF. DNA for the CDR3: TGTGCCACCAGCACAGAGGCTCAAGAGACCCAGTACTTC.

In DNA form, the CDR3 reads TGCGCCAGCAGCTTCGAGGGCCGCACTGAAGCTTTCTTT. Its translation is CASSFEGRTEAFF. The chain has TRBV5-1 and TRBJ1-1; D gene ambiguous. Trimming took off 2 bases at V and 4 bases at J, with 9 bases between the two ends. Germline V lookup: CDR1 SGHRS, CDR2 YFSETQ. CDR3 length: 13 amino acids.

V and J are TRBV9 and TRBJ2-7; D unresolved. The V end was cut by 0 bases, the J end by 0 bases, with 4 bases between. Looked up from germline, CDR1 is SGDLS and CDR2 is YYNGEE. This CDR3 spans 13 amino acids. This CDR3 reads CASSVAASYEQYF. The CDR3 bases are TGTGCCAGCAGCGTAGCGGCCTCCTACGAGCAGTACTTC. Based on the CDR3 plus reference TRBV9 and TRBJ2-7, the full variable domain is DSGVTQTPKHLITATGQRVTLRCSPRSGDLSVYWYQQSLDQGLQFLIQYYNGEERAKGNILERFSAQQFPDLHSELNLSSLELGDSALYFCASSVAASYEQYFGPGTRLTVT.

This clone came up once. The J gene is TRBJ2-1, the V gene TRBV7-2; D not certain. Germline CDR1 is SGHTA and CDR2 is FQGNSA. The CDR3 spans 15 residues. V was clipped by 0 bases and J by 7 bases, with 13 bases between them. In nucleotides, the CDR3 is TGTGCCAGCAGCTTAGCCAGATGGTCCGGGAATGAGCAGTTCTTC. Residues: CASSLARWSGNEQFF.

The chain uses TRBV7-2 and TRBJ2-2; D is ambiguous. The CDR3 has 15 amino acids. The V gene's germline CDR1 is SGHTA and CDR2 FQGNSA. The V and J ends lost 6 bases and 7 bases respectively, with 18 bases between them. The CDR3 DNA is TGTGCCAGCAGTTCCCTGACGTGGCCCGGCGGGGAGCTGTTTTTT. Translating gives CASSSLTWPGGELFF.

The chain employs TRBV4-3 and TRBJ2-2, with 9 positions matching TRBD1. Trimming at V came to 4 bases and at J to 7 bases, leaving 4 bases not matched to a gene. The CDR3 is 14 amino acids. Germline V lookup: CDR1 LGHNA, CDR2 YSLEER. CDR3 in DNA: TGCGCCAGCAGCCGACAGGGGGTGATCGGGGAGCTGTTTTTT. Its translation is CASSRQGVIGELFF.

The chain joins TRBV5-1 to TRBJ2-5; D is uncertain. Trimming removed 0 bases from V and 5 bases from J, with 17 bases in between. Germline CDR1 and CDR2: SGHRS and YFSETQ. The length of the CDR3 is 16 residues. The CDR3 DNA is TGCGCCAGCAGCTTGGGGTCCGGTCTTGCCGACGAGACCCAGTACTTC. It yields the protein CASSLGSGLADETQYF.

The V and J genes are TRBV7-9 and TRBJ2-5, with 11 positions matching TRBD2. The V segment lost 7 bases and the J segment 7 bases; nucleotides outside the gene matches: 11. CDR1 is SEHNR, CDR2 FQNEAQ, per germline (reference sequence). The CDR3 is made up of 15 amino acids. DNA for the CDR3: TGTGCCAGCATCCCCACCGGGACTAGCGGCGCGACCCAGTACTTC. Translation: CASIPTGTSGATQYF.

This chain uses TRBV9 with TRBJ1-6; 7 nucleotides align to TRBD1. The V gene end was trimmed by 3 bases and the J gene end by 16 bases; junction bases not matched to a gene: 10. CDR1 SGDLS and CDR2 YYNGEE come from the germline V gene. The CDR3 has 13 amino acids. As DNA, the CDR3 is TGTGCCAGCAGCGCGACCTGGGACAGTGAACTCCACTTT. Translating it yields CASSATWDSELHF.

The V and J genes are TRBV4-3 and TRBJ1-4; maybe TRBD1 (6 bases). Germline values: CDR1 LGHNA, CDR2 YSLEER. The CDR3 consists of 16 residues. V was shortened by 0 bases and J by 4 bases, with 12 bases between the two germline ends. CDR3 DNA sequence: TGCGCCAGCAGCCAAGATCTCGGACAGATTAATGAAAAACTGTTTTTT. Protein product: CASSQDLGQINEKLFF.

This chain uses TRBV30 with TRBJ2-5; TRBD2 agrees at 7 bases. Germline trimming cut 0 bases from V and 2 bases from J; bases unmatched to any gene: 6. The germline gives CDR1 GTSNPN, CDR2 SVGIG (reference sequence). CDR3 size: 15 residues. The CDR3 loop reads CAWSVASGLQETQYF. CDR3 DNA: TGTGCCTGGAGTGTGGCTAGCGGTCTACAAGAGACCCAGTACTTC.

CDR3 region: CSANPGGYGYTF. The CDR3 region has the DNA TGCAGCGCTAACCCCGGGGGTTACGGCTACACCTTC. This rearrangement joins TRBV29-1 to TRBJ1-2, with D tentatively TRBD1 (5 bases). Germline CDR1 and CDR2: SQVTM and ANQGSEA. The CDR3 is 12 amino acids. Between the trimmed V and J ends, which lost 7 bases and 8 bases, there was a span of 17 bases.

This clone was seen more than once but under ten times. V and J are TRBV29-1 and TRBJ2-5, with 9 bases aligning to TRBD1. The CDR3 sequence is 14 residues long. The V segment lost 4 bases and the J segment 5 bases; nucleotides outside the gene matches: 8. Germline CDR1 reads SQVTM; CDR2 reads ANQGSEA. The CDR3 nucleotides are TGCAGCGTTGGGGAAGTGACAGGGGGGGAGACCCAGTACTTC. Encoded protein: CSVGEVTGGETQYF.

This clone was detected a few times. The chain joins TRBV14 to TRBJ2-7, with 7 bases identical to TRBD1. With 5 bases clipped from V and 3 bases from J, the junction kept 7 bases outside the gene matches. This CDR3 has 14 residues. Germline lookup yields CDR1 SGHDN and CDR2 FVKESK. CDR3 sequence: CASSVRTGIYEQYF. The DNA of the CDR3 is TGTGCCAGCAGCGTACGGACAGGTATCTACGAGCAGTACTTC.

The CDR3 spells CASSFLVKAASTDTQYF. The CDR3 coding sequence is TGTGCCAGCAGCTTCCTTGTGAAAGCGGCTAGCACAGATACGCAGTATTTT. This rearrangement joins TRBV7-2 to TRBJ2-3; D perhaps matches TRBD2 (5 bases). The CDR3 is made up of 17 amino acids. Deletions cut 3 bases from V and 0 bases from J, with 16 bases between. The germline V gene encodes CDR1 SGHTA and CDR2 FQGNSA.

The V and J genes are TRBV9 and TRBJ2-7; no clear D gene. The CDR3 spans 13 residues. V lost 0 bases, J lost 3 bases, and 7 bases lay in between. Germline lookup yields CDR1 SGDLS and CDR2 YYNGEE. The CDR3: CASSVELGYEQYF. The CDR3 coding sequence is TGTGCCAGCAGCGTAGAGTTGGGCTACGAGCAGTACTTC.

The chain has TRBV9 and TRBJ2-3; D unresolved. This CDR3 region has 15 residues. Trimming took off 0 bases at V and 1 base at J, with 9 bases between the two ends. CDR1 is SGDLS, CDR2 YYNGEE, per germline. The DNA for the CDR3 is TGTGCCAGCAGCGTAGCGGGCCTCCGCACAGATACGCAGTATTTT. This codes for CASSVAGLRTDTQYF.

The V and J genes are TRBV29-1 and TRBJ2-7, with 7 bases aligning to TRBD1. V was clipped by 7 bases and J by 6 bases; unmatched bases: 15. Germline-derived CDR1 and CDR2 are SQVTM and ANQGSEA. The CDR3 extends over 14 amino acids. CDR3 in DNA: TGCAGCGCCCAAAAAGGGGGCGAGACGCGCGAGCAGTACTTC. Translation gives CSAQKGGETREQYF.